This TCR beta chain was observed in a study of T cells in Graves' hyperthyroidism and ophthalmopathy. Amplified TCR beta CDR3 regions derived from RNA transcripts. First-round RT-PCR of the TCR CDR3 relied on the HTBI primer set. MiXCR, applied by TCRdb to the multiplex PCR reads, yields one record per CDR3 protein. The sample holds 450,000 to 600,000 distinct CDR3 sequences, 15% to 20% seen once. This clonotype was picked up a small number of times. This CDR3 has 16 amino acids. Per the germline V gene, CDR1 is MNHEY and CDR2 is SVGEGT. The trim removed 4 bases at V and 2 bases at J, leaving 10 bases unmatched.

V is TRBV6-2 or TRBV6-3 and J is TRBJ2-7, with TRBD1 identical over 8 bases. This receptor was obtained from a man aged 35 to 55 with Graves' ophthalmopathy. Sample: blood. The chain's CDR3 is CASSSPSGTGTYEQYF. DNA for the CDR3: TGTGCCAGCAGTTCCCCCTCCGGGACAGGTACCTACGAGCAGTACTTC.